This T cell receptor beta chain was observed in a study of beta chain features in type 1 diabetes. Whole-study findings and limits: A pattern of fewer insertions and more deletions at VDJ junctions was seen in type 1 diabetes patients.

Investigators reverse transcribed all isolated RNA, so they sequenced expressed TCRB transcripts. Profiling relied on immunoSEQ multiplex PCR, and the TCRdb table lists in-frame clones only, not all of them. This table has about 320,000 clones, 11% to 15% appearing once. From germline, CDR1 is ENHRY and CDR2 SYGVKD. The CDR3 extends over 17 amino acids. J lost 3 bases, V lost 10 bases, and 12 bases had no gene match. Only a few counts were recorded for this clone. Antigen: not known. The sequence was collected from a man aged 25 to 45 in good health. Sequenced: central memory CD4+ T cells from blood. This chain joins TRBV10-3 and TRBJ2-5, with 15 bases that match TRBD2. CDR3 protein: CATRPGTSGGREETQYF. The DNA of the CDR3 is TGTGCCACCCGCCCCGGGACTAGCGGGGGGAGGGAAGAGACCCAGTACTTC.